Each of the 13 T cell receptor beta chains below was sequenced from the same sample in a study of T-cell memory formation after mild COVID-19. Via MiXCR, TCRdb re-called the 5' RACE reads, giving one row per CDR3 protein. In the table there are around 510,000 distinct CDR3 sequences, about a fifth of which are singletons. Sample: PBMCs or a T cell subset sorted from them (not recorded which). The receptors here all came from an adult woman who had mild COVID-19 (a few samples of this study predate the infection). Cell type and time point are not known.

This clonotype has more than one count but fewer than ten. The chain's CDR3 is CASSLRTGVKGYGYTF. The CDR3 nucleotides are TGCGCCAGCAGCTTGAGAACAGGGGTCAAAGGCTATGGCTACACCTTC. The chain uses TRBV5-1 and TRBJ1-2; 7 positions agree with TRBD1. Germline V gene sequence: CDR1 SGHRS, CDR2 YFSETQ. The CDR3 is made up of 16 amino acids. The ends lost 1 base at V and 4 bases at J; junction bases unmatched: 10.

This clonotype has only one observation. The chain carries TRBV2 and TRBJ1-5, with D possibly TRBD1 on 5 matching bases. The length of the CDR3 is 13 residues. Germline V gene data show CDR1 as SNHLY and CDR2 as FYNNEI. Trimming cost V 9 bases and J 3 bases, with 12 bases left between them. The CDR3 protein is CASDGAVNQPQHF. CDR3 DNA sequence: TGTGCCAGTGATGGGGCGGTCAATCAGCCCCAGCATTTT.

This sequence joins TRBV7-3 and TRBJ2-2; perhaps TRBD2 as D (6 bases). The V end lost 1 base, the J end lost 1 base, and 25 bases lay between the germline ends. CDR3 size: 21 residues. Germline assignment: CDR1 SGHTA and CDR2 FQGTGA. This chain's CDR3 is CASSLIRLPLGAGRNTGELFF. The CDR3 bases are TGTGCCAGCAGCTTAATAAGACTGCCGCTAGGGGCGGGACGGAACACCGGGGAGCTGTTTTTT.

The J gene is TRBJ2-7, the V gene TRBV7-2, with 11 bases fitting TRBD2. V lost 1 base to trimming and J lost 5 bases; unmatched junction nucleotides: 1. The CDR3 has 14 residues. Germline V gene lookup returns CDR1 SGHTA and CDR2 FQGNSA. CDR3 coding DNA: TGTGCCAGCAGCTTAGGGACTAGCGGGCACGAGCAGTACTTC. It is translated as CASSLGTSGHEQYF.

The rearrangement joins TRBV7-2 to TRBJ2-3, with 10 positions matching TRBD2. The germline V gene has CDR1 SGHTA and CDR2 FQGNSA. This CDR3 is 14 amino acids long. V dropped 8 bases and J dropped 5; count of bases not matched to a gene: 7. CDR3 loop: CASVLAGDGDTQYF. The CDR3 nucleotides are TGTGCCAGCGTCCTAGCGGGAGATGGAGATACGCAGTATTTT. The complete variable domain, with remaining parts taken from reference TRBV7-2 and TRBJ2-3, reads GAGVSQSPSNKVTEKGKDVELRCDPISGHTALYWYRQSLGQGLEFLIYFQGNSAPDKSGLPSDRFSAERTGGSVSTLTIQRTQQEDSAVYLCASVLAGDGDTQYFGPGTRLTVL.

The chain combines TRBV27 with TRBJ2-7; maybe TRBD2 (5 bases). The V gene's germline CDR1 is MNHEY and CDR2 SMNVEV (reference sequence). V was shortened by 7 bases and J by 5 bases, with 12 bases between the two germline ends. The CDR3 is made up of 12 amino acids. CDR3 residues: CASKRTSHEQYF. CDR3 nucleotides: TGTGCCAGCAAGCGGACGAGCCACGAGCAGTACTTC.

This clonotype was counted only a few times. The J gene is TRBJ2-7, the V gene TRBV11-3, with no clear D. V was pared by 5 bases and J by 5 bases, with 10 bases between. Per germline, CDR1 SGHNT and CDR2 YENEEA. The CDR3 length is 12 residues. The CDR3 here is CASSRWQNEQYF. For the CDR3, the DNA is TGTGCCAGCAGCAGATGGCAAAACGAGCAGTACTTC.

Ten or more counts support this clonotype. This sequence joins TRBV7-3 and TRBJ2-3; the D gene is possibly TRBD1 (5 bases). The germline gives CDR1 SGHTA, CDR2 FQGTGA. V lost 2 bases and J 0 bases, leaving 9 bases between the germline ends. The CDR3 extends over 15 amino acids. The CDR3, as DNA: TGTGCCAGCAGCTTAGGCAGGGCAAGCACAGATACGCAGTATTTT. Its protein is CASSLGRASTDTQYF.

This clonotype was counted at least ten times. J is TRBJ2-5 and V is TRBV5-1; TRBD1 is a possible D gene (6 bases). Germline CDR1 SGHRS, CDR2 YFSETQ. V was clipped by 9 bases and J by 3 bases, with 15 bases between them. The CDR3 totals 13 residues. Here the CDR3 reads CATRPSGEETQYF. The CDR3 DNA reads TGCGCCACCCGGCCCTCAGGGGAAGAGACCCAGTACTTC.

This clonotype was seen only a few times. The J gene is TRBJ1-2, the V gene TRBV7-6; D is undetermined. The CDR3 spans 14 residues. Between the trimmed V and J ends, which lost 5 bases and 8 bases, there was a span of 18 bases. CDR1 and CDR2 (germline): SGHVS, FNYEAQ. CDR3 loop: CASSPTALPSGYTF. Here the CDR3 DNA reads TGTGCCAGCAGCCCGACGGCACTTCCTTCGGGCTACACCTTC.

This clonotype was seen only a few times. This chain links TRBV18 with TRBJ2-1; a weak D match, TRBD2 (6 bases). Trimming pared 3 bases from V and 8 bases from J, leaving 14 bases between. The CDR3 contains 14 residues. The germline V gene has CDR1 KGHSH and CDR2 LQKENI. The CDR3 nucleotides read TGTGCCAGCTCACCTATGTCTAGCGTAGATGAGCAGTTCTTC. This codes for CASSPMSSVDEQFF.

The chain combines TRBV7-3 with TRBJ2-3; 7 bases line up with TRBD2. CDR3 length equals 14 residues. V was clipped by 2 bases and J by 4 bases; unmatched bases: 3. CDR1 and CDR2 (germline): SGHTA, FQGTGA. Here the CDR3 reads CASSLAGAADTQYF. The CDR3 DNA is TGTGCCAGCAGCTTAGCGGGAGCTGCAGATACGCAGTATTTT.

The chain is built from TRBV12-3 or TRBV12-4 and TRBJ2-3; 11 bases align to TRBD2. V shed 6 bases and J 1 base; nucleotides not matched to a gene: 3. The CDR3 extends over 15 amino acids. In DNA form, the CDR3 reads TGTGCCAGCAGAGTTAGCGGGAGGGGCACAGATACGCAGTATTTT. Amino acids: CASRVSGRGTDTQYF.